This T cell receptor beta chain was documented in a study of beta chain features in type 1 diabetes. Study conclusions and caveats: In every one of the four CD4+ subsets, TCRB CDR3s were moderately but significantly shorter in Type 1 diabetes patients. Among type 1 diabetes patients, VDJ junctions had fewer insertions and more deletions.

Stem cell-like memory, regulatory, central memory and naive CD4+ cells were sorted via CD45RO/CCR7/CD25/CD127/CD95/CD27. Expressed TCRB transcripts were sequenced because the entire RNA isolate underwent reverse transcription. TCRdb keeps only in-frame clones here, not all; method: immunoSEQ multiplex PCR. Of about 700,000 clones listed, roughly 12% are singletons. Of note for this clone: Its antigen is not identified.

The sequence came from a young man with type 1 diabetes. Sequenced: naive CD4+ T cells from blood.

In nucleotides, the CDR3 is TGCGCCAGCAGCCCCGGGGAGGGGTTGGGCCAGTACTTC. Protein sequence: CASSPGEGLGQYF. The V gene is TRBV5-1, the J gene TRBJ2-5; TRBD2 matches at 7 bases. J gave up 10 bases and V 4 bases, and 10 bases lay outside the gene matches. The CDR3 runs to 13 residues. The germline gives CDR1 SGHRS, CDR2 YFSETQ.